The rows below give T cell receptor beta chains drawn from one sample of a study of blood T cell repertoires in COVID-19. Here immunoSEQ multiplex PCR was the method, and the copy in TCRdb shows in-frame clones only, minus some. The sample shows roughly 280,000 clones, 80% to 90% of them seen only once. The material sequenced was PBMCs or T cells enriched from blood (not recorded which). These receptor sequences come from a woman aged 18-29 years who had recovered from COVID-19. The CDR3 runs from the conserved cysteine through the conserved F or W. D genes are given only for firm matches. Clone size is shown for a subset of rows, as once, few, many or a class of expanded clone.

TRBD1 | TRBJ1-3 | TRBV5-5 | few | CASSFWTGTLGNTIYF | TGTGCCAGCAGCTTTTGGACAGGGACTTTAGGAAACACCATATATTTT
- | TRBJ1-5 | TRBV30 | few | CAWSPEAGQPQHF | TGTGCCTGGAGTCCCGAAGCGGGGCAGCCCCAGCATTTT
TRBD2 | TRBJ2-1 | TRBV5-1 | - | CASSSDVSGGSYNEQFF | TGCGCCAGCAGCTCGGACGTCAGCGGGGGCTCCTACAATGAGCAGTTCTTC
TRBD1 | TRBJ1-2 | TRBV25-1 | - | CASRGMGTGYGYTF | TGTGCCAGCAGGGGCATGGGGACAGGCTATGGCTACACCTTC
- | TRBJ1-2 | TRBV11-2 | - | CASSLSQGYGYTF | TGTGCCAGCAGCTTATCACAGGGTTATGGCTACACCTTC
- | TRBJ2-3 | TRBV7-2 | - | CASSFWTAGTDTQYF | TGTGCCAGCAGCTTCTGGACGGCGGGGACAGATACGCAGTATTTT
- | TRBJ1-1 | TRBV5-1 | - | CASSSPPQGYINTEAFF | TGCGCCAGCAGCTCCCCGCCTCAGGGATATATTAACACTGAAGCTTTCTTT
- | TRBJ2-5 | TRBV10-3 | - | CAMSPGVWETQYF | TGTGCCATGAGCCCCGGAGTTTGGGAGACCCAGTACTTC
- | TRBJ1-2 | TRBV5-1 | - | CASSLEALNYGYTF | TGCGCCAGCAGCTTGGAAGCCCTTAACTATGGCTACACCTTC
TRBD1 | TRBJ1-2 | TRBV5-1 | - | CASSTQTGNYGYTF | TGCGCCAGCAGCACACAGACAGGGAACTATGGCTACACCTTC
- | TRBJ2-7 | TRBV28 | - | CASSLRPSYEQYF | TGTGCCAGCAGTTTACGTCCCTCCTACGAGCAGTACTTC
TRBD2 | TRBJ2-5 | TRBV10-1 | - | CASSGARLAGAPGGTQYF | TGCGCCAGCAGTGGAGCCCGACTAGCGGGGGCCCCTGGTGGGACCCAGTACTTC
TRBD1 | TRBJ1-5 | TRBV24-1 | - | CATRDTGERYDQPQHF | TGTGCCACCAGAGATACAGGGGAAAGGTACGATCAGCCCCAGCATTTT
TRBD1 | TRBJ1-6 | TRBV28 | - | CASSLDRGNSPLHF | TGTGCCAGCAGTTTGGACAGGGGTAATTCACCCCTCCACTTT
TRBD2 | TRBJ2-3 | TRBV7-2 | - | CASSFVLAGGGADTQYF | TGTGCCAGCAGCTTTGTCCTAGCGGGGGGAGGGGCGGATACGCAGTATTTT
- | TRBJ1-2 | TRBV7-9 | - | CASSLYRPTGGMGYTF | TGTGCCAGCAGCTTGTATCGGCCGACAGGTGGGATGGGCTACACCTTC
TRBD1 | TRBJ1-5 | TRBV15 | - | CATRSGTGGDQPQHF | TGTGCCACCAGATCCGGGACAGGGGGGGATCAGCCCCAGCATTTT
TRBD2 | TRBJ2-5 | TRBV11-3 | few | CASSPGGMQETQYF | TGTGCCAGCAGCCCCGGGGGGATGCAAGAGACCCAGTACTTC
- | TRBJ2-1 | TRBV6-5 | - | CASSRSVDEQFF | TGTGCCAGCAGTAGAAGCGTGGATGAGCAGTTCTTC
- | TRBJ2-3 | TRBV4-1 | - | CASSQDLAGSTDTQYF | TGCGCCAGCAGCCAAGATCTGGCGGGGAGCACAGATACGCAGTATTTT
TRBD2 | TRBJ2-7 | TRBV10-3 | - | CATSSPGTSSYEQYF | TGTGCCACCTCTTCACCCGGGACTAGTTCCTACGAGCAGTACTTC
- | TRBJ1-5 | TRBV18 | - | CASSAGYSNQPQHF | TGTGCCAGCTCAGCAGGTTATAGCAATCAGCCCCAGCATTTT
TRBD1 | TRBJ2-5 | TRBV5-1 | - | CASSLYGQAQETQYF | TGCGCCAGCAGCTTGTACGGACAGGCTCAAGAGACCCAGTACTTC
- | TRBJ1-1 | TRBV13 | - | CASSFGRGNTEAFF | TGTGCCAGCAGCTTCGGCAGGGGGAACACTGAAGCTTTCTTT
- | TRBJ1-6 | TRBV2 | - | CASKNREESPLHF | TGTGCCAGCAAGAACAGGGAAGAATCACCCCTCCACTTT
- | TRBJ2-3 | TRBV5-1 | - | CASSSDPGAERDTQYF | TGCGCCAGCAGCTCAGATCCGGGCGCAGAGCGGGATACGCAGTATTTT
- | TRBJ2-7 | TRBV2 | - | CASSEGFSSYEQYF | TGTGCCAGCAGTGAGGGCTTTAGCTCCTACGAGCAGTACTTC
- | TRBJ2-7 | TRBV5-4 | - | CASSSPPGVEQYF | TGTGCCAGCAGCTCACCGCCAGGGGTCGAGCAGTACTTC
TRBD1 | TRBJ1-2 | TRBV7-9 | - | CASSLAGQGENTF | TGTGCCAGCAGCTTAGCGGGACAGGGGGAGAACACCTTC
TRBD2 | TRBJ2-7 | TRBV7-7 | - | CASSLGSGLAGDEQYF | TGTGCTAGCAGCTTAGGAAGCGGACTAGCGGGGGACGAGCAGTACTTC
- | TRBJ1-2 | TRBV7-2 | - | CASSFPGNYGYTF | TGTGCCAGCAGTTTCCCAGGCAACTATGGCTACACCTTC
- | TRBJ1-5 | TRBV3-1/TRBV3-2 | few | CASSQDVGPQPQHF | TGTGCCAGCAGCCAAGATGTTGGGCCTCAGCCCCAGCATTTT
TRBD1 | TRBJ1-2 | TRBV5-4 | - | CASSLGSGTAGRNGYTF | TGTGCCAGCAGCTTGGGCTCAGGGACAGCTGGGAGAAACGGCTACACCTTC
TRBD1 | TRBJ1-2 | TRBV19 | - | CASRQQGGIYGYTF | TGTGCCAGCCGACAACAGGGGGGAATTTATGGCTACACCTTC
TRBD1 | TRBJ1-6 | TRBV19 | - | CASSIGQGHSPLHF | TGTGCCAGTAGTATCGGACAGGGCCATTCACCCCTCCACTTT
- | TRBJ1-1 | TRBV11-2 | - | CASSLWQGEHTEAFF | TGTGCCAGCAGCTTATGGCAGGGCGAGCACACTGAAGCTTTCTTT
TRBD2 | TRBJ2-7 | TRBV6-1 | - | CASSESGTSGYEQYF | TGTGCCAGCAGTGAAAGTGGGACTAGCGGCTACGAGCAGTACTTC
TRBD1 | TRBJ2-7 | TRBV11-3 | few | CASSPGQGAARGEQYF | TGTGCCAGCAGCCCCGGACAGGGGGCGGCGCGGGGCGAGCAGTACTTC
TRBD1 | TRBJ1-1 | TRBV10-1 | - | CASSEEGAVNTEAFF | TGCGCCAGCAGTGAGGAGGGGGCGGTTAACACTGAAGCTTTCTTT
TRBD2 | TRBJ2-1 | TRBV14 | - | CASSPFLQRGHEQFF | TGTGCCAGCAGCCCCTTCTTGCAGCGGGGGCATGAGCAGTTCTTC
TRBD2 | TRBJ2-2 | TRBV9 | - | CASSGGGDYTGELFF | TGTGCCAGCAGCGGTGGGGGGGACTACACCGGGGAGCTGTTTTTT
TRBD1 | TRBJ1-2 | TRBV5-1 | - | CASSSDRVGYTF | TGCGCCAGCAGCTCAGACAGGGTCGGCTACACCTTC
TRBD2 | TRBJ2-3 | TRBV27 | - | CASSLRSGGYTDTQYF | TGTGCCAGCAGTCTCCGTAGCGGGGGATACACAGATACGCAGTATTTT
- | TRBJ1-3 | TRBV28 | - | CASSQGTGNTIYF | TGTGCCAGCAGCCAGGGGACTGGAAACACCATATATTTT
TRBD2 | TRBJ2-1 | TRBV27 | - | CASSRLAGGLFNEQFF | TGTGCCAGCAGTCGGCTAGCGGGGGGGCTTTTCAATGAGCAGTTCTTC
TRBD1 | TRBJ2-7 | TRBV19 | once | CASSTGQGHDPEQYF | TGTGCCAGTAGTACCGGACAGGGCCACGACCCCGAGCAGTACTTC
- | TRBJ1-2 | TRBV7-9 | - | CASSLVGGYGYTF | TGTGCCAGCAGCCTGGTGGGGGGGTATGGCTACACCTTC
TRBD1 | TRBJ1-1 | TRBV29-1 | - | CSVDRTGVNTEAFF | TGCAGCGTGGATCGGACAGGGGTGAACACTGAAGCTTTCTTT
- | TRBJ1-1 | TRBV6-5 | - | CASSYLAGVDGKEAFF | TGTGCCAGCAGTTACTTGGCAGGGGTTGACGGTAAAGAAGCTTTCTTT
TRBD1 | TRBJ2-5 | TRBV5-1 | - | CASTLRTGSKETQYF | TGCGCCAGCACCTTACGGACAGGGAGTAAAGAGACCCAGTACTTC
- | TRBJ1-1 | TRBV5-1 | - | CASSLVGRGNTEAFF | TGCGCCAGCAGCTTGGTGGGGCGCGGGAACACTGAAGCTTTCTTT
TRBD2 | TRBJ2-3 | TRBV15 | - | CATSRDPTGGASDTQYF | TGTGCCACCAGCAGAGATCCGACCGGGGGGGCCTCAGATACGCAGTATTTT
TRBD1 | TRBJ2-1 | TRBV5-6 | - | CASSPPTGTSYNEQFF | TGTGCCAGCAGCCCCCCGACAGGGACCTCCTACAATGAGCAGTTCTTC
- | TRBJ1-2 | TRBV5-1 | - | CASSLGVANYGYTF | TGCGCCAGCAGCTTGGGTGTCGCTAACTATGGCTACACCTTC
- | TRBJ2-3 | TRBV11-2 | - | CASSLGQGGDTQYF | TGTGCCAGCAGCTTAGGTCAAGGAGGAGATACGCAGTATTTT
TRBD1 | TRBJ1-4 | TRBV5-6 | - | CASSLSGTGSEKLFF | TGTGCCAGCAGCTTGTCTGGGACAGGTTCGGAAAAACTGTTTTTT
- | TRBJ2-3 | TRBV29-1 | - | CSVPPSEGIITDTQYF | TGCAGCGTGCCACCGAGCGAGGGTATTATCACAGATACGCAGTATTTT
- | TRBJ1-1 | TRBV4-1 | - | CASSQEAAPIFSEAFF | TGCGCCAGCAGCCAAGAGGCGGCCCCCATATTTTCTGAAGCTTTCTTT
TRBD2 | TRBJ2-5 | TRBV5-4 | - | CASSRMASGGQETQYF | TGTGCCAGCAGCCGAATGGCTAGCGGGGGCCAAGAGACCCAGTACTTC
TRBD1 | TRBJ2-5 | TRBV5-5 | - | CASTPEGTGGWETQYF | TGTGCCAGCACCCCCGAGGGGACAGGGGGGTGGGAGACCCAGTACTTC